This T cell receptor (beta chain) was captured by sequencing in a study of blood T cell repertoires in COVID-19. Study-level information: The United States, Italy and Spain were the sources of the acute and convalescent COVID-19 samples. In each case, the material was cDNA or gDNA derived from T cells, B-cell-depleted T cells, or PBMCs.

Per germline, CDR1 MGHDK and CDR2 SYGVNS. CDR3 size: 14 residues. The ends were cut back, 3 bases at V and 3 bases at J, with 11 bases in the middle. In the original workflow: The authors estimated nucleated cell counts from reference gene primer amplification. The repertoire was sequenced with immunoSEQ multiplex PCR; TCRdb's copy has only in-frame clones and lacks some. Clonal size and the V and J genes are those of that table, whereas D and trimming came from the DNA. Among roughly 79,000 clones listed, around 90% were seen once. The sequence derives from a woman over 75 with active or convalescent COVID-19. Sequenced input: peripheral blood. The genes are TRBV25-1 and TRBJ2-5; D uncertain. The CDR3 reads CASSDSTNKETQYF. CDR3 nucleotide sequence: TGTGCCAGCAGTGACTCGACAAATAAAGAGACCCAGTACTTC.